This TCR beta chain was identified in a study of T cell repertoires in cytomegalovirus infection. At the level of the study: Peptides in the study included HLA-C-restricted and HLA-B-restricted CMV epitopes. Carrying CMV and the relevant HLA type showed in public TCR beta signatures. Study findings and constraints: HLA-C-restricted CMV-specific TCR beta clonotypes prevailed in the ex vivo response.

TCRdb used MiXCR to reprocess the reads, holding one entry per CDR3 protein. Of about half a million distinct CDR3 sequences listed, 33% are singletons. This clonotype was counted many times. Antigen specificity is unknown. This CDR3 has 14 residues. The V end lost 3 bases, the J end lost 6 bases, and 11 bases lay between the germline ends. Per germline, CDR1 LGHNA and CDR2 YSLEER. The sequence was obtained from a human donor in good health (CMV status not recorded). Some clones in this sample may be carry-over from other donors' samples. This chain links TRBV4-3 with TRBJ2-2; D gene unclear. The sequences come from cultured PBMCs, collected from culture after CMV antigen stimulation. The CDR3 nucleotides are TGCGCCAGCAGCCAGTCGCTCGAGTCCGGGGAGCTGTTTTTT. Encoded protein: CASSQSLESGELFF.